Sequencing of this T cell receptor beta chain was carried out in a study of blood T cell repertoires in COVID-19. Clones were sequenced by immunoSEQ multiplex PCR, and TCRdb holds only the in-frame ones, with some missing. Among fewer than 500,000 clones, roughly 90% were seen once, and the ten largest hold about 0.89%. Cohorts were based on clinical histories the participants reported. This CDR3 has 13 amino acids. Germline-derived CDR1 and CDR2 are SGHTA and FQGNSA. Trimming removed 4 bases at V and 5 bases at J, with 11 bases between. The sequenced sample consisted of PBMCs or T cells enriched from blood (not recorded which). The receptor was isolated from a woman aged 25 to 45 with acute COVID-19. The V call is TRBV7-2, the J call TRBJ2-5; D possibly corresponds to TRBD2 (6 bases). This CDR3 is CASSSGGSETQYF. CDR3 bases: TGTGCCAGCAGCTCCGGAGGGTCGGAGACCCAGTACTTC.